The 28 T cell receptor beta chains listed next were all sequenced from one sample in a study of T cell repertoires in cytomegalovirus infection. Each CDR3 protein gets one entry after TCRdb re-called the reads with MiXCR. Here the sample spans under 600,000 distinct CDR3 sequences, about 15% being singletons. Sequencing used CD8+ T cells from PBMCs. All receptors derive from a human donor in good health (CMV status not recorded). Some clones in this sample may be carry-over from other donors' samples.

This clonotype was counted many times. The rearrangement joins TRBV11-2 to TRBJ2-1, with 8 positions matching TRBD1. J lost 5 bases, V lost 2 bases, and 8 bases had no gene match. This CDR3 region has 16 residues. Germline values: CDR1 SGHAT, CDR2 FQNNGV. The CDR3 loop reads CASSLSHGQGNNEQFF. For the CDR3, the DNA is TGTGCCAGCAGCTTATCCCACGGACAGGGAAACAATGAGCAGTTCTTC.

This clonotype appeared a few times. The chain couples TRBV28 to TRBJ2-7; weak D call: TRBD2 (6 bases). Germline V gene data show CDR1 as MDHEN and CDR2 as SYDVKM. Trimming pared 7 bases from V and 4 bases from J, leaving 17 bases between. The CDR3 has 14 amino acids. Written as DNA, the CDR3 is TGTGCCAGCACCCAGGGACTTTTTCATTACGAGCAGTACTTC. This gives the protein CASTQGLFHYEQYF.

This clonotype was seen a handful of times. The chain combines TRBV19 with TRBJ1-5; TRBD1 is a possible D gene (5 bases). Per the germline V gene, CDR1 is LNHDA and CDR2 is SQIVND (reference sequence). V was cut by 5 bases and J by 8 bases, with 19 bases left in between. The CDR3 runs to 15 residues. This chain's CDR3 is CASSVLERGAKPQHF. The CDR3 region has the DNA TGTGCCAGTAGTGTTCTAGAGAGGGGAGCAAAGCCCCAGCATTTT.

This clonotype was detected only a few times. A much larger clone lies a single base off, so this may be a read error. This chain uses TRBV2 with TRBJ2-3; 11 bases map to TRBD2. J lost 4 bases, V lost 4 bases, and 1 base had no gene match. CDR1 and CDR2 (germline): SNHLY, FYNNEI. The CDR3 contains 14 residues. For the CDR3, the DNA is TGTGCCAGCAGTGGGACTAGCGGGTCAGATACGCAGTATTTT. Its protein is CASSGTSGSDTQYF. The whole variable domain, remainder taken from reference TRBV2 and TRBJ2-3, is EPEVTQTPSHQVTQMGQEVILRCVPISNHLYFYWYRQILGQKVEFLVSFYNNEISEKSEIFDDQFSVERPDGSNFTLKIRSTKLEDSAMYFCASSGTSGSDTQYFGPGTRLTVL.

This clonotype occurred many times. This sequence joins TRBV7-6 and TRBJ2-3; 7 positions agree with TRBD1. Per germline, CDR1 SGHVS and CDR2 FNYEAQ. J lost 3 bases, V lost 4 bases, and 13 bases had no gene match. The CDR3 is made up of 17 amino acids. CDR3 nucleotide sequence: TGTGCCAGCAGCTCCCCCGACAGGGAGAAATGGACAGATACGCAGTATTTT. Translation: CASSSPDREKWTDTQYF.

There are many counts of this clonotype. The rearrangement links TRBV6-6 to TRBJ2-7, with TRBD1 as a possible D gene (5 bases). The germline V and J ends were trimmed by 6 bases and 2 bases, with 17 bases remaining between them. Germline CDR1 reads MNHNY; CDR2 reads SVGAGI (reference sequence). The CDR3 loop spans 15 amino acids. The CDR3 loop is CASSQGQPDPYEQYF. In nucleotides, the CDR3 is TGTGCCAGCAGCCAGGGCCAGCCTGACCCCTACGAGCAGTACTTC.

This chain joins TRBV20-1 and TRBJ2-7; D may be TRBD2 (6 bases). The CDR3 runs to 14 residues. Per germline, CDR1 DFQATT and CDR2 SNEGSKA (reference sequence). Trimming took 5 bases from V and 5 from J, leaving 19 bases between them. The DNA for the CDR3 is TGCAGTGCTGACAGTGGGGGAGGTAAAAACGAGCAGTACTTC. Its protein product is CSADSGGGKNEQYF.

On this clonotype itself: Since the CDR3 does not end with the conserved phenylalanine or tryptophan, this likely comes from a read error. The chain links TRBV25-1 to TRBJ1-2; 7 bases align to TRBD1. Germline CDR1 and CDR2: MGHDK and SYGVNS. The length of the CDR3 is 13 residues. With 10 bases clipped from V and 2 bases from J, the junction kept 7 bases outside the gene matches. CDR3 loop: CATRQGHNYGYTL. The CDR3 nucleotides are TGTGCCACCAGACAGGGTCACAACTATGGCTACACCCTA.

This clonotype was detected many times. J is TRBJ1-4 and V is TRBV19; D gene ambiguous. CDR3 size: 15 residues. V was pared by 6 bases and J by 8 bases, with 19 bases between. Germline CDR1 reads LNHDA; CDR2 reads SQIVND (reference sequence). The CDR3 DNA reads as TGTGCCAGTAGCCGAACCCATGGGGAGGGCGAAAAACTGTTTTTT. This codes for CASSRTHGEGEKLFF.

This clonotype was observed at least ten times. This sequence joins TRBV7-6 and TRBJ2-3; 11 bases align to TRBD2. CDR1 SGHVS and CDR2 FNYEAQ come from the germline V gene. The CDR3 has 18 residues. The J segment lost 3 bases and the V segment lost 5 bases, leaving 13 bases of the junction unmatched. Written as DNA, the CDR3 is TGTGCCAGCAGCATGAGGACTAGCGGGCCCCTACGTACAGATACGCAGTATTTT. This encodes CASSMRTSGPLRTDTQYF.

There are a few counts of this clonotype. The V call is TRBV29-1, the J call TRBJ2-7; TRBD1 aligns across 8 bases. From germline, CDR1 is SQVTM and CDR2 ANQGSEA. This CDR3 region has 14 residues. Losses at the gene ends were 2 bases for V and 4 bases for J; bases not matched to a gene: 7. CDR3 sequence (DNA): TGCAGCGTTGAAAGTCAGGGGGCGAGTTACGAGCAGTACTTC. Encoded protein: CSVESQGASYEQYF.

In its sample, this clonotype was seen many times. This rearrangement joins TRBV28 to TRBJ1-2; D call uncertain. Trimming took 1 base from V and 7 from J, leaving 4 bases between them. The CDR3 has 11 residues. The germline V gene encodes CDR1 MDHEN and CDR2 SYDVKM. CDR3 DNA: TGTGCCAGCAGTTTATCGGGTGGCTACACCTTC. This encodes CASSLSGGYTF.

This clonotype appeared a few times. The V call is TRBV6-6, the J call TRBJ2-7; 9 nucleotides agree with TRBD1. The CDR3 covers 15 residues. The V and J ends lost 0 bases and 4 bases, in that order; junction bases with no gene match: 4. Germline assignment: CDR1 MNHNY and CDR2 SVGAGI (reference sequence). The CDR3: CASSYSRDRAYEQYF. The CDR3 DNA is TGTGCCAGCAGTTACTCGAGGGACAGGGCTTACGAGCAGTACTTC.

This clonotype came up many times. The rearrangement links TRBV12-3 or TRBV12-4 to TRBJ1-5, with unresolved D. V shed 6 bases and J shed 7 bases, with 13 bases lying between them. This CDR3 region has 13 residues. This CDR3 reads CASSPGSRQPQHF. The CDR3 coding sequence is TGTGCCAGCAGCCCGGGCAGTAGACAGCCCCAGCATTTT.

The chain is built from TRBV2 and TRBJ2-3; 14 positions match TRBD2. The CDR3 has 18 amino acids. The ends lost 7 bases at V and 0 bases at J; junction bases unmatched: 9. Germline CDR1 reads SNHLY; CDR2 reads FYNNEI. CDR3 sequence reads: CASKPGLAGGTSTDTQYF. The CDR3 DNA sequence: TGTGCCAGCAAACCCGGACTAGCGGGAGGTACTAGCACAGATACGCAGTATTTT.

J is TRBJ1-2 and V is TRBV5-5, with 7 positions matching TRBD1. The germline CDR1 and CDR2 sequences are SGHKS and YYEKEE (reference sequence). Losses at the gene ends were 5 bases for V and 0 bases for J; bases not matched to a gene: 7. The CDR3 covers 15 residues. CDR3 sequence: CASSWTGSANYGYTF. The CDR3 DNA reads TGTGCCAGCAGTTGGACAGGTTCAGCTAACTATGGCTACACCTTC.

As regards this clonotype: Sequence at one end of the junction differs from germline and may be a read error. V gene TRBV29-1 combines with J gene TRBJ2-1, with 14 bases matching TRBD2. The CDR3 covers 14 residues. The germline V gene encodes CDR1 SQVTM and CDR2 ANQGSEA. CDR3: CSSGLAGVFNVQFF. The CDR3 nucleotides read TGCAGCTCGGGACTAGCGGGGGTCTTCAATGTGCAGTTCTTC.

This clonotype occurred many times. The chain links TRBV6-1 to TRBJ2-7, with 7 bases lining up with TRBD1. Unmatched junction bases numbered 1, after V lost 0 bases and J lost 2 bases. The CDR3 contains 14 residues. Germline V gives CDR1 MNHNS, CDR2 SASEGT. The DNA of the CDR3 is TGTGCCAGCAGTGAAGCGGGACAGCCCTACGAGCAGTACTTC. This gives the protein CASSEAGQPYEQYF.

This clonotype was detected a few times. The chain uses TRBV19 and TRBJ2-5; the D gene could be TRBD1 or TRBD2 (5 bases each). Germline V gene sequence: CDR1 LNHDA, CDR2 SQIVND (reference sequence). The CDR3 is made up of 16 amino acids. Between the trimmed V and J ends, which lost 8 bases and 5 bases, there was a span of 24 bases. Here the CDR3 DNA reads TGTGCCAGTGGATTTGGAAACAGGCGGGTTGGGGAGACCCAGTACTTC. Translating it yields CASGFGNRRVGETQYF.

CDR3 sequence: CSASMRPGLIALGNEQFF. The CDR3 DNA sequence: TGCAGTGCTAGCATGAGGCCAGGCCTAATTGCCCTTGGCAATGAGCAGTTCTTC. V usage is TRBV20-1 and J usage is TRBJ2-1, with D unclear. V lost 3 bases and J lost 6, with 27 bases in between. CDR3 length equals 18 residues. Looked up from germline, CDR1 is DFQATT and CDR2 is SNEGSKA (reference sequence).

The V call is TRBV27, the J call TRBJ1-2; TRBD1 aligns across 7 bases. Germline assignment: CDR1 MNHEY and CDR2 SMNVEV (reference sequence). This CDR3 has 14 residues. After removal of 3 bases from V and 1 base from J, the junction contained 2 bases not matched to a gene. CDR3 loop: CASSFDRVNYGYTF. The CDR3 nucleotides are TGTGCCAGCAGTTTTGACAGGGTTAACTATGGCTACACCTTC.

This chain uses TRBV9 with TRBJ2-7; weak D call: TRBD2 (6 bases). The V and J ends lost 0 bases and 3 bases respectively, with 16 bases between them. Germline CDR1 reads SGDLS; CDR2 reads YYNGEE. The CDR3 loop spans 16 amino acids. The CDR3 sequence is CASSVGDSFVGYEQYF. The CDR3 bases are TGTGCCAGCAGCGTAGGGGACTCTTTCGTGGGCTACGAGCAGTACTTC. The whole variable domain, filled in from reference TRBV9 and TRBJ2-7, reads DSGVTQTPKHLITATGQRVTLRCSPRSGDLSVYWYQQSLDQGLQFLIQYYNGEERAKGNILERFSAQQFPDLHSELNLSSLELGDSALYFCASSVGDSFVGYEQYFGPGTRLTVT.

This clonotype was seen many times. The V and J genes are TRBV7-9 and TRBJ2-2, with 9 nucleotides matching TRBD1. This CDR3 region has 16 residues. Germline CDR1 SEHNR, CDR2 FQNEAQ (reference sequence). V was pared by 5 bases and J by 4 bases, with 8 bases of the junction left unmatched. Here the CDR3 reads CASSPRDRESTGELFF. Here the CDR3 DNA reads TGTGCCAGCAGCCCCCGGGACAGGGAGTCCACCGGGGAGCTGTTTTTT.

A word on this clonotype: This could be a read error, since a much larger clone is one nucleotide away. The rearrangement uses TRBV2 and TRBJ1-1, with 10 bases matching TRBD1. V shed 8 bases and J 1 base; nucleotides not matched to a gene: 13. CDR3 length equals 17 residues. Looked up from germline, CDR1 is SNHLY and CDR2 is FYNNEI. The CDR3 is CASPLTGQGTKNTEAFF. The DNA for the CDR3 is TGTGCCAGCCCCCTCACGGGACAGGGGACCAAGAACACTGAAGCTTTCTTT. Based on the CDR3 plus reference TRBV2 and TRBJ1-1, the full variable domain is EPEVTQTPSHQVTQMGQEVILRCVPISNHLYFYWYRQILGQKVEFLVSFYNNEISEKSEIFDDQFSVERPDGSNFTLKIRSTKLEDSAMYFCASPLTGQGTKNTEAFFGQGTRLTVV.

In this sample, this clonotype turned up many times. The chain joins TRBV5-1 to TRBJ1-4; D possibly corresponds to TRBD1 (5 bases). The CDR3 runs 14 residues. Germline lookup yields CDR1 SGHRS and CDR2 YFSETQ. V lost 8 bases to trimming and J lost 7 bases, with 18 bases between them. CDR3 in DNA: TGCGCCAGTGGCCCGGGACGGGAGGCTGAAAAACTGTTTTTT. Protein: CASGPGREAEKLFF.

The chain recombines TRBV30 with TRBJ1-2; unclear D gene. V dropped 7 bases and J dropped 2 bases, with 8 bases sitting between them. CDR3 size: 11 residues. Germline V gene data show CDR1 as GTSNPN and CDR2 as SVGIG (reference sequence). The CDR3 here is CAYRTNYGYTF. The DNA of the CDR3 is TGTGCCTATCGGACGAACTATGGCTACACCTTC.

This clonotype has a count of ten or more. The chain carries TRBV7-2 and TRBJ1-1; 7 bases are a match to TRBD1. Germline-derived CDR1 and CDR2 are SGHTA and FQGNSA. With V trimmed by 1 base and J by 6 bases, 5 bases remained unmatched. The CDR3 totals 14 residues. For the CDR3, the DNA is TGTGCCAGCAGCTTAGAACAGGGGAGCGCTGAAGCTTTCTTT. Translation: CASSLEQGSAEAFF.

This clonotype appeared many times. The chain uses TRBV7-6 and TRBJ2-7, with a weak D call TRBD2 (5 bases). V lost 3 bases and J lost 3, with 15 bases in between. Germline V gives CDR1 SGHVS, CDR2 FNYEAQ. CDR3 length: 15 amino acids. The CDR3 DNA sequence: TGTGCCAGCAGCTTCGCCGGGGAATCACACTACGAGCAGTACTTC. This encodes CASSFAGESHYEQYF.